These 22 T cell receptor beta chains came from one sample sequenced in a study of blood T cell repertoires in COVID-19. Clones were read by immunoSEQ multiplex PCR, and TCRdb kept only the in-frame ones, dropping some. Altogether 200,000 to 300,000 clones are present, around 80% being singletons, with the ten largest covering roughly 5.5%. The source material was peripheral blood. The receptors shown here come from a human donor in a cohort sampled during active COVID-19.

The chain joins TRBV7-6 to TRBJ2-7; a possible D gene is TRBD2 (7 bases). V lost 1 base to trimming and J lost 2 bases, with 9 bases between them. Germline loops: CDR1 SGHVS, CDR2 FNYEAQ. The CDR3 is 14 amino acids. CDR3 sequence: CASSLGGGAYEQYF. The CDR3 DNA follows: TGTGCCAGCAGCTTAGGAGGGGGGGCCTACGAGCAGTACTTC.

The chain couples TRBV28 to TRBJ1-5, with TRBD1 matching over 9 bases. The CDR3 is 13 residues long. J was trimmed by 4 bases and V by 7 bases; bases with no gene match: 2. Germline assignment: CDR1 MDHEN and CDR2 SYDVKM. The CDR3 DNA sequence: TGTGCCAGCAAGACAGGGGGTAATCAGCCCCAGCATTTT. Translated: CASKTGGNQPQHF.

This chain connects TRBV11-2 to TRBJ1-3; D is unresolved. With 2 bases removed from V and 4 bases from J, the gap between germline ends came to 3 bases. Looked up from germline, CDR1 is SGHAT and CDR2 is FQNNGV. The CDR3 has 12 residues. This CDR3 is CASSLTGNTIYF. DNA of the CDR3: TGTGCCAGCAGCTTAACAGGAAACACCATATATTTT.

This chain joins TRBV28 and TRBJ2-7; D unresolved. The V and J ends lost 2 bases and 1 base respectively, with 6 bases between them. Germline loops: CDR1 MDHEN, CDR2 SYDVKM. This CDR3 comprises 13 residues. The CDR3 here is CASSLRVSYEQYF. In nucleotides, the CDR3 is TGTGCCAGCAGTTTACGGGTTTCCTACGAGCAGTACTTC.

V gene TRBV7-2 combines with J gene TRBJ1-3; D call uncertain. The length of the CDR3 is 16 residues. Germline-derived CDR1 and CDR2 are SGHTA and FQGNSA. Trimming cost V 0 bases and J 0 bases, with 9 bases left between them. CDR3 coding DNA: TGTGCCAGCAGCTTAGCGGCAGATATCTCTGGAAACACCATATATTTT. Translation gives CASSLAADISGNTIYF.

The chain links TRBV5-6 to TRBJ1-6, with 9 bases fitting TRBD1. The CDR3 has 14 amino acids. V lost 4 bases, J lost 7 bases, and 3 bases stayed unmatched. The germline CDR1 and CDR2 sequences are SGHDT and YYEEEE. Here the CDR3 DNA reads TGTGCCAGCAGCCCGGACAGGGGAAATTCACCCCTCCACTTT. This codes for CASSPDRGNSPLHF.

The V gene is TRBV9, the J gene TRBJ2-2, with 15 nucleotides matching TRBD2. The CDR3 length is 19 residues. After removal of 3 bases from V and 7 bases from J, the junction contained 13 bases not matched to a gene. Germline lookup yields CDR1 SGDLS and CDR2 YYNGEE. This CDR3 is CASSGEPGLAGGQVGELFF. DNA of the CDR3: TGTGCCAGCAGCGGGGAGCCCGGACTAGCGGGGGGGCAGGTCGGGGAGCTGTTTTTT.

V and J are TRBV7-3 and TRBJ2-3; unclear D gene. The CDR3 totals 15 residues. From germline, CDR1 is SGHTA and CDR2 FQGTGA. With 5 bases removed from V and 2 bases from J, the gap between germline ends came to 14 bases. The CDR3 nucleotides are TGTGCCAGCAGCCCAAACCTAGACCCCACAGATACGCAGTATTTT. The encoded protein is CASSPNLDPTDTQYF.

V usage is TRBV15 and J usage is TRBJ2-1; the match to TRBD2 covers 10 bases. V gave up 6 bases and J gave up 4 bases; unmatched junction bases: 12. Germline V lookup: CDR1 LNHNV, CDR2 YYDKDF (reference sequence). The CDR3 is 17 amino acids. The CDR3 region is CATSHPGSSGGYNEQFF. CDR3 nucleotide sequence: TGTGCCACCAGTCACCCTGGGTCTAGCGGGGGTTACAATGAGCAGTTCTTC. Supplemented by reference TRBV15 and TRBJ2-1, the full variable domain reads DAMVIQNPRYQVTQFGKPVTLSCSQTLNHNVMYWYQQKSSQAPKLLFHYYDKDFNNEADTPDNFQSRRPNTSFCFLDIRSPGLGDTAMYLCATSHPGSSGGYNEQFFGPGTRLTVL.

The chain joins TRBV7-2 to TRBJ1-4; D is possibly TRBD1 (5 bases). The CDR3 loop spans 15 amino acids. Germline values: CDR1 SGHTA, CDR2 FQGNSA. With 1 base removed from V and 4 bases from J, the gap between germline ends came to 10 bases. CDR3 in DNA: TGTGCCAGCAGCTTAGATCGGCAGGGTAATGAAAAACTGTTTTTT. This translates into CASSLDRQGNEKLFF.

This chain connects TRBV27 to TRBJ2-3; D unresolved. Germline values: CDR1 MNHEY, CDR2 SMNVEV (reference sequence). The V end was cut by 6 bases, the J end by 2 bases, with 12 bases between. CDR3 size: 14 residues. This CDR3 reads CASRFLDITDTQYF. The CDR3 DNA reads TGTGCCAGCAGGTTTCTAGATATCACAGATACGCAGTATTTT.

This clone has more than one count but fewer than ten. V and J are TRBV5-6 and TRBJ2-2; TRBD2 aligns across 9 bases. J gave up 6 bases and V 3 bases, and 3 bases lay outside the gene matches. The CDR3 totals 14 residues. CDR1 is SGHDT, CDR2 YYEEEE, per germline. The CDR3 here is CASSWGTSSGELFF. The CDR3 coding sequence is TGTGCCAGCAGCTGGGGGACTAGCTCCGGGGAGCTGTTTTTT.

The gene calls are TRBV20-1 and TRBJ2-1, with TRBD1 as a possible D gene (6 bases). CDR3 size: 15 residues. The germline V gene encodes CDR1 DFQATT and CDR2 SNEGSKA (reference sequence). Trimming removed 5 bases from V and 6 bases from J, with 20 bases in between. The CDR3: CSARAPQGASNEQFF. The CDR3 DNA reads TGCAGTGCTCGTGCACCACAGGGAGCCAGCAATGAGCAGTTCTTC.

Only one count was recorded for this clone. The gene calls are TRBV7-9 and TRBJ2-5, with D possibly matching TRBD1 (6 bases). Germline V gene data show CDR1 as SEHNR and CDR2 as FQNEAQ (reference sequence). V lost 4 bases to trimming and J lost 4 bases, with 13 bases between them. The CDR3 length is 14 residues. In nucleotides, the CDR3 is TGTGCCAGCAGCTCGGACAGCCCCATAGAGACCCAGTACTTC. Its translation: CASSSDSPIETQYF.

This clone was observed a handful of times. This chain links TRBV19 with TRBJ2-7; 7 bases are a match to TRBD1. CDR3 length: 14 amino acids. Per germline, CDR1 LNHDA and CDR2 SQIVND (reference sequence). J lost 2 bases, V lost 7 bases, and 8 bases had no gene match. CDR3 region: CASKGGTDPYEQYF. CDR3 sequence (DNA): TGTGCCAGTAAGGGTGGGACAGATCCCTACGAGCAGTACTTC.

This chain uses TRBV9 with TRBJ1-1; TRBD1 might be the D (5 bases). V gave up 0 bases and J gave up 4 bases, with 10 bases separating them. This CDR3 is built from 14 residues. Germline CDR1 SGDLS, CDR2 YYNGEE. The CDR3 here is CASSVEVGGTEAFF. CDR3 nucleotide sequence: TGTGCCAGCAGCGTAGAAGTGGGGGGCACTGAAGCTTTCTTT.

The rearrangement joins TRBV6-5 to TRBJ1-5, with 7 bases lining up with TRBD1. J gave up 5 bases and V 6 bases, and 4 bases lay outside the gene matches. CDR3 length equals 13 residues. Germline V lookup: CDR1 MNHEY, CDR2 SVGAGI. In DNA form, the CDR3 reads TGTGCCAGCAGCGGGGACAGCTATCAGCCCCAGCATTTT. This encodes CASSGDSYQPQHF.

This chain joins TRBV11-1 and TRBJ2-5; D remains unclear. Germline V gene sequence: CDR1 SGHAT, CDR2 FQDESV (reference sequence). V lost 1 base to trimming and J lost 2 bases, with 11 bases between them. CDR3 length equals 15 residues. CDR3 sequence: CASSLGRQVQETQYF. CDR3 DNA sequence: TGTGCCAGCAGCTTAGGCCGACAAGTTCAAGAGACCCAGTACTTC.

The chain is built from TRBV4-1 and TRBJ2-3; tentative D call: TRBD2 (5 bases). CDR3 length: 13 residues. Trimming pared 4 bases from V and 8 bases from J, leaving 13 bases between. The germline V gene has CDR1 MGHRA and CDR2 YSYEKL. The CDR3 sequence: CASSPLDRGTQYF. CDR3 DNA sequence: TGCGCCAGCAGCCCCCTAGATCGGGGTACGCAGTATTTT.

The rearrangement links TRBV5-4 to TRBJ1-4, with D possibly matching TRBD1 (6 bases). This CDR3 is 15 amino acids long. Deletions cut 0 bases from V and 3 bases from J, with 9 bases between. Per germline, CDR1 SGHNT and CDR2 YYREEE (reference sequence). The CDR3 bases are TGTGCCAGCAGCTTGGGGGGGCTAGCTAATGAAAAACTGTTTTTT. Translating it yields CASSLGGLANEKLFF.

The chain recombines TRBV5-1 with TRBJ1-1; D remains ambiguous. With 2 bases removed from V and 6 bases from J, the gap between germline ends came to 14 bases. The CDR3 runs 14 residues. Germline V CDR1 and CDR2: SGHRS, YFSETQ. The CDR3 DNA is TGCGCCAGCAGCTTTTTTTCCAGTAACGCTGAAGCTTTCTTT. Its protein product is CASSFFSSNAEAFF.

This clone was seen a single time. The CDR3 nucleotides are TGTGCCAGCAGTACTTTCCAGGGTTACGAGCAGTACTTC. Its translation is CASSTFQGYEQYF. The genes are TRBV6-4 and TRBJ2-7; possibly TRBD1 for D (5 bases). The V end lost 5 bases, the J end lost 4 bases, and 12 bases lay between the germline ends. Germline V gene sequence: CDR1 MRHNA, CDR2 SNTAGT. The CDR3 runs to 13 residues.